Described below is a single TCR beta chain sequence and its context. What it binds is not known. The junction had 10 bases not matched to a gene; V was cut back by 7 bases and J by 5 bases. CDR1 and CDR2 from the germline V gene are SGHVS and FNYEAQ. The CDR3 has 14 amino acids. Produced via immunoSEQ multiplex PCR; TCRdb's table is partial and in-frame only. The sample yields around 320,000 clones, around 87% seen once. This record belongs to a study of shared clonotypes between healthy human individuals. Study-level results: Apart from blood, nothing was sampled; tissue repertoires likely differ. The study found 4.5% to 5% of naive CD4 clonotypes shared across a handful of donors.

CD8 memory was a combination of CD45RO+ cells and CCR7-negative CD45RA+ TemRA cells. The sequence came from a man aged 18 to 30 in good health. The rearrangement uses TRBV7-6 and TRBJ2-5; 7 bases are shared with TRBD1. Material: memory CD8+ T cells sorted from blood. Indicated subset: CD45RO+ cells pooled with CCR7-negative TemRA cells. The DNA for the CDR3 is TGTGCCAGCACGGAGTTAGGGGGCGGGGAGACCCAGTACTTC. It is translated as CASTELGGGETQYF.